This T cell receptor beta chain was found in a study of blood T cell repertoires in COVID-19. The repertoire was sequenced with immunoSEQ multiplex PCR; TCRdb's copy has only in-frame clones and lacks some. The table records fewer than 350,000 clones, roughly nine tenths of them present only once. V shed 1 base and J shed 6 bases, with 7 bases lying between them. Germline CDR1 reads SGHKS; CDR2 reads YYEKEE (reference sequence). CDR3 size: 13 residues. The TCR sequence derives from a woman in her sixties or seventies with COVID-19, enrolled during active disease. The sequenced material came from peripheral blood. The J gene is TRBJ1-4, the V gene TRBV5-5; D is unclear. This CDR3 reads CASSLFADEKLFF. In DNA form, the CDR3 reads TGTGCCAGCAGCTTGTTTGCGGATGAAAAACTGTTTTTT.